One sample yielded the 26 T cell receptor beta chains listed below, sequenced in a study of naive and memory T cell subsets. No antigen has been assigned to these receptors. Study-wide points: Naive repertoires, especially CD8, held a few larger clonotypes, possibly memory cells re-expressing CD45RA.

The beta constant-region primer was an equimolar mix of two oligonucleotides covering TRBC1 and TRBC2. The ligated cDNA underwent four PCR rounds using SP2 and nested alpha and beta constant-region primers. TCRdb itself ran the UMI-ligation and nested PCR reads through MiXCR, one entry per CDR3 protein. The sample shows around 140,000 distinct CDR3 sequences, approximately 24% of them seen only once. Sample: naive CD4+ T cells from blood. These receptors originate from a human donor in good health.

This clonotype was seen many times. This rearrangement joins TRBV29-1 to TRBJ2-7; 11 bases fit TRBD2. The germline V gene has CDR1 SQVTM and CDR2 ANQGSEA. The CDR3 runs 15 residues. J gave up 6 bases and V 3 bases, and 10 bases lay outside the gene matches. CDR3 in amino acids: CSVDEASGRKGEQYF. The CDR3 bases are TGCAGCGTTGATGAGGCTAGCGGGAGGAAAGGCGAGCAGTACTTC.

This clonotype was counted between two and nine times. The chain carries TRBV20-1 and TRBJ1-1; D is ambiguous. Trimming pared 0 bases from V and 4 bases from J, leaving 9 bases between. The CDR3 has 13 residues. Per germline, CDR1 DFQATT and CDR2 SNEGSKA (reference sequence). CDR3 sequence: CSARDGRVTEAFF. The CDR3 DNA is TGCAGTGCTAGAGATGGTCGGGTCACTGAAGCTTTCTTT.

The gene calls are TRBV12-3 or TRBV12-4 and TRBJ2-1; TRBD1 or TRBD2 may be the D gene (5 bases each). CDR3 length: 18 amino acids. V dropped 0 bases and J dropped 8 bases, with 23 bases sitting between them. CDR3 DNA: TGTGCCAGCAGTTTAGCGAGCCATTTGGGGCGAAGAGGGGATGAGCAGTTCTTC. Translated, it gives CASSLASHLGRRGDEQFF.

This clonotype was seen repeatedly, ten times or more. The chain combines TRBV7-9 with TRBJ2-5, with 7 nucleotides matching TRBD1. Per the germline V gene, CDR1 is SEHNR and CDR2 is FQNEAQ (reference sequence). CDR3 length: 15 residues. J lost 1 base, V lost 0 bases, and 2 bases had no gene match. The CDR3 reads CASSLAGTAQETQYF. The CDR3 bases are TGTGCCAGCAGCTTAGCGGGGACAGCCCAAGAGACCCAGTACTTC.

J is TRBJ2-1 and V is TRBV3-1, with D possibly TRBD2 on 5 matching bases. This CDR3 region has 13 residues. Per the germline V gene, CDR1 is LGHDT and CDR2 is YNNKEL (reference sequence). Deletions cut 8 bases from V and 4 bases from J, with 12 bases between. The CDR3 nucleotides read TGTGCCAGCGGGAGAGCAGAATACAATGAGCAGTTCTTC. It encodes CASGRAEYNEQFF.

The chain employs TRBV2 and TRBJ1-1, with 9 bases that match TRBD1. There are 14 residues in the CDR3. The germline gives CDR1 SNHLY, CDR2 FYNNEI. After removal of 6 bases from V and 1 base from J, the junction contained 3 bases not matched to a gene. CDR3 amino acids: CASRGDRANTEAFF. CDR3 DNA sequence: TGTGCCAGCAGGGGGGACAGGGCGAACACTGAAGCTTTCTTT.

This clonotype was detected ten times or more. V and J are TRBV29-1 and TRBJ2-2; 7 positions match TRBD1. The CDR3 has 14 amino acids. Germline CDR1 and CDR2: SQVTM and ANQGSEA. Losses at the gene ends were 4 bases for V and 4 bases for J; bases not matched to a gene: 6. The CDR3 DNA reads TGCAGCGTTGTGACAGGGCGAGGCACCGGGGAGCTGTTTTTT. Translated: CSVVTGRGTGELFF.

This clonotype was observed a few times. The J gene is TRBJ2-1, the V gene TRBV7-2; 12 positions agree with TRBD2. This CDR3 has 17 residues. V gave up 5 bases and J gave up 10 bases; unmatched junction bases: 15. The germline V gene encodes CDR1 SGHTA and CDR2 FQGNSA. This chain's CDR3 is CASSPTTSGGRRGEQFF. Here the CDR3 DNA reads TGTGCCAGCAGCCCTACTACTAGCGGGGGGAGAAGGGGCGAGCAGTTCTTC.

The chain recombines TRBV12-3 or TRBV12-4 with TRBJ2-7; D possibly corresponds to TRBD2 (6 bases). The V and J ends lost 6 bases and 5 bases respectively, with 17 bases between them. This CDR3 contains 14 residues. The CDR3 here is CASSLIREKDEQYF. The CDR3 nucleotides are TGTGCCAGCAGCCTCATCCGGGAGAAAGACGAGCAGTACTTC.

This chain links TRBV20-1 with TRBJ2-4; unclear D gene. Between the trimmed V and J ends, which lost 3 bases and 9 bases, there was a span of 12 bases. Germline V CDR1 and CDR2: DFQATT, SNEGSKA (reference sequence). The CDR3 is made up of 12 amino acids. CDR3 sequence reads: CSASGFPGIQYF. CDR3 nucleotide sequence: TGCAGTGCTAGCGGGTTCCCGGGCATTCAGTACTTC.

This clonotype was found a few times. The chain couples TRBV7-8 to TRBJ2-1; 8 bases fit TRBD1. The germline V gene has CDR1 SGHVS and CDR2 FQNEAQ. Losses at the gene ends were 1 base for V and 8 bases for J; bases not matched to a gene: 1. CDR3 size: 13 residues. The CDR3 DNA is TGTGCCAGCAGCTTAGACAGGGGGTATGAGCAGTTCTTC. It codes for CASSLDRGYEQFF.

CDR3 region: CASSLEGHAPQHF. The CDR3 DNA follows: TGTGCCAGCAGCTTAGAGGGACATGCACCCCAGCATTTT. The genes are TRBV7-9 and TRBJ1-5; a weak D match, TRBD1 (6 bases). V lost 1 base to trimming and J lost 10 bases, with 11 bases between them. Germline loops: CDR1 SEHNR, CDR2 FQNEAQ (reference sequence). This CDR3 spans 13 amino acids.

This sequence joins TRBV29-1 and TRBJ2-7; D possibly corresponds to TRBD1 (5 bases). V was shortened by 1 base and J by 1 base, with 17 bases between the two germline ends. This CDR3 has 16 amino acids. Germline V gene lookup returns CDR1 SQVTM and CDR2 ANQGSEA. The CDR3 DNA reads TGCAGCGTTGAAGTCCAGGCAGGGTTTCGGTCCTACGAGCAGTACTTC. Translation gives CSVEVQAGFRSYEQYF.

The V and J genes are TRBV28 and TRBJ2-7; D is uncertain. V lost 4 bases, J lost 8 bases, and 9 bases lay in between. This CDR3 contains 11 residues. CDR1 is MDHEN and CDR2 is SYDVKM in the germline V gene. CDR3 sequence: CASSSLAKQYF. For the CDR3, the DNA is TGTGCCAGCAGTTCGTTAGCTAAGCAGTACTTC.

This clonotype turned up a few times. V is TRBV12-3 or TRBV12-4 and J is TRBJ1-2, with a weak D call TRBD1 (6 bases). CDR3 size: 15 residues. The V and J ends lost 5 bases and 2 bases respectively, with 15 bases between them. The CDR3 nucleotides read TGTGCCAGCAGTCTTTACAGGGTAGGGAACTATGGCTACACCTTC. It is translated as CASSLYRVGNYGYTF.

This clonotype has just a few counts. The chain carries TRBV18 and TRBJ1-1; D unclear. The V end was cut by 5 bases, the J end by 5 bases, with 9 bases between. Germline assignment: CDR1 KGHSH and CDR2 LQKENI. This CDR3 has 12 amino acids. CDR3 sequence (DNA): TGTGCCAGCTCATGGAGGTCGACTGAAGCTTTCTTT. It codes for CASSWRSTEAFF.

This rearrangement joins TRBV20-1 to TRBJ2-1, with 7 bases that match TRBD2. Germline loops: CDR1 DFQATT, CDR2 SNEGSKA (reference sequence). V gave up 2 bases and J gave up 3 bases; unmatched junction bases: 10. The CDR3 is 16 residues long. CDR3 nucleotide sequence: TGCAGTGCTAGACGAGCGGCCAGCGGGAACTACAATGAGCAGTTCTTC. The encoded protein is CSARRAASGNYNEQFF.

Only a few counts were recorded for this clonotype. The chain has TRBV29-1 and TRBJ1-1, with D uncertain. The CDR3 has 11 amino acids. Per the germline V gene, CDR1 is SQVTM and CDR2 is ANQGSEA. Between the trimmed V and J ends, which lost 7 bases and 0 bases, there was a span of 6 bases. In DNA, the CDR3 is TGCAGCGCAAAAATGAACACTGAAGCTTTCTTT. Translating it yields CSAKMNTEAFF. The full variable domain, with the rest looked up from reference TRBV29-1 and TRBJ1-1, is SAVISQKPSRDICQRGTSLTIQCQVDSQVTMMFWYRQQPGQSLTLIATANQGSEATYESGFVIDKFPISRPNLTFSTLTVSNMSPEDSSIYLCSAKMNTEAFFGQGTRLTVV.

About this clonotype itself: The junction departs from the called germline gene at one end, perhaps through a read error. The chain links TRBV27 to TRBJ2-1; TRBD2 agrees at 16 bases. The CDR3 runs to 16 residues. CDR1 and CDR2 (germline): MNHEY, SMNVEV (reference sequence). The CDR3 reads CASSLSKGLAGGKWIF. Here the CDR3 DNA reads TGTGCCAGCAGTTTATCGAAGGGACTAGCGGGAGGGAAGTGGATCTTC.

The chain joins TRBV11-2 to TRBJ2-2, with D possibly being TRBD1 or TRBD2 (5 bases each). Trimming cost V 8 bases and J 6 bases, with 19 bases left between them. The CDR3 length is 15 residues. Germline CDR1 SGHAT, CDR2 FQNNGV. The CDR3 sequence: CASGSLRGRAGELFF. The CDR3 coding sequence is TGTGCCAGCGGATCCCTCCGGGGACGGGCCGGGGAGCTGTTTTTT.

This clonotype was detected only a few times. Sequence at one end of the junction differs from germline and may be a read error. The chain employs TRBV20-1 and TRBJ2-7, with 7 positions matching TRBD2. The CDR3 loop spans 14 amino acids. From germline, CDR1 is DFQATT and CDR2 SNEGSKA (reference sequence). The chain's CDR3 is CSARGEGLGYEQYF. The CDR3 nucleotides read TGCAGTGCAAGAGGGGAGGGCCTAGGATACGAGCAGTACTTC.

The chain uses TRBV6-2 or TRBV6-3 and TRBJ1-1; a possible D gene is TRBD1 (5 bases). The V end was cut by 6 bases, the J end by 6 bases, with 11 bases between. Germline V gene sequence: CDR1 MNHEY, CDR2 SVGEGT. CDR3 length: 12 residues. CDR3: CASSSWGAEAFF. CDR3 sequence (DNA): TGTGCCAGCAGCTCGTGGGGGGCTGAAGCTTTCTTT.

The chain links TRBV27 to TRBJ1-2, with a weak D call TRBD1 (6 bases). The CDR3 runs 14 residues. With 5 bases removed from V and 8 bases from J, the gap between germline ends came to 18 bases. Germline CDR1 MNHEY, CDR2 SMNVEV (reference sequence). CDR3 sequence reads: CASSPQGINPGYTF. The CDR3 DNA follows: TGTGCCAGCAGTCCTCAGGGGATCAACCCAGGCTACACCTTC.

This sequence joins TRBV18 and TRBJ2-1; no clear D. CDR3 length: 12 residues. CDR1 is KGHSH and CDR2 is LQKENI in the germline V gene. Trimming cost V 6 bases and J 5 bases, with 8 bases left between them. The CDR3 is CASSPKNNEQFF. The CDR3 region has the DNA TGTGCCAGCTCGCCGAAGAACAATGAGCAGTTCTTC.

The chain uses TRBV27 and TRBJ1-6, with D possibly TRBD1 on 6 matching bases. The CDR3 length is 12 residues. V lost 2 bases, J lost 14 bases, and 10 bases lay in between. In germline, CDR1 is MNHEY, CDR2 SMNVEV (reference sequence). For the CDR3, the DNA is TGTGCCAGCAGTTTAGTACAGGGAACCCTCCACTTT. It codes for CASSLVQGTLHF.

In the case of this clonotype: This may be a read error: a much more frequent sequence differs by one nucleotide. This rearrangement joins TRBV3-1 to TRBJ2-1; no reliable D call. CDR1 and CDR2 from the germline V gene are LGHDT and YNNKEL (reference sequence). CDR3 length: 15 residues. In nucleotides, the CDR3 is TGTGCCAGCAGCTCACGGCGGTTCTCCAACAATGAGCAGTTCTTC. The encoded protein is CASSSRRFSNNEQFF.